Described below is a single TCR beta chain sequence and its context. The germline CDR1 and CDR2 sequences are LNHDA and SQIVND (reference sequence). This CDR3 is built from 12 residues. Trimming took 4 bases from V and 6 from J, leaving 9 bases between them. Per the original data handling: Estimated nucleated cell counts came from reference gene primer amplification. Some clones are missing from TCRdb's copy, which holds only in-frame ones; the method was immunoSEQ multiplex PCR. From that table come the V and J calls and clone size; the DNA was used to work out D and trimming. This sample has just over 300,000 clones, with over 85% found just once. This sample was included in a study of blood T cell repertoires in COVID-19. The overall study: Some COVID-19 samples were acute and others convalescent; all came from the United States, Italy and Spain.

Patients of the Seattle cohort, enrolled during active infection, were followed longitudinally. Input material: peripheral blood. The sequence was obtained from a woman in her thirties with COVID-19, enrolled during active disease. The chain recombines TRBV19 with TRBJ1-2; possible D gene TRBD1, 6 bases. The CDR3 DNA reads TGTGCCAGTAGTACGACAGGAGATGGCTACACCTTC. The encoded protein is CASSTTGDGYTF.